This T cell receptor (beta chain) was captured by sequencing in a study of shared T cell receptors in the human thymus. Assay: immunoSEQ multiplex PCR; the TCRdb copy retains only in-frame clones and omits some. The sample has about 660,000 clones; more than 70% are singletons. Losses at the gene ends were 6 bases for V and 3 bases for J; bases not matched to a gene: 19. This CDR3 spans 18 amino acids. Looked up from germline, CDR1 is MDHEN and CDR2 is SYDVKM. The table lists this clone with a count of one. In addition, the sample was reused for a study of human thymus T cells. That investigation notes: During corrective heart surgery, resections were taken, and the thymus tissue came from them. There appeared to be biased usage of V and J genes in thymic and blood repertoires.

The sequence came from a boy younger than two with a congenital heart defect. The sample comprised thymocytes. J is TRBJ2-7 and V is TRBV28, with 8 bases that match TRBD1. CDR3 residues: CASSLVAAGGVGGYEQYF. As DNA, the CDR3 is TGTGCCAGCAGCCTTGTGGCGGCAGGGGGCGTGGGGGGCTACGAGCAGTACTTC. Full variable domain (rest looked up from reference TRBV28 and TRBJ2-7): DVKVTQSSRYLVKRTGEKVFLECVQDMDHENMFWYRQDPGLGLRLIYFSYDVKMKEKGDIPEGYSVSREKKERFSLILESASTNQTSMYLCASSLVAAGGVGGYEQYFGPGTRLTVT.